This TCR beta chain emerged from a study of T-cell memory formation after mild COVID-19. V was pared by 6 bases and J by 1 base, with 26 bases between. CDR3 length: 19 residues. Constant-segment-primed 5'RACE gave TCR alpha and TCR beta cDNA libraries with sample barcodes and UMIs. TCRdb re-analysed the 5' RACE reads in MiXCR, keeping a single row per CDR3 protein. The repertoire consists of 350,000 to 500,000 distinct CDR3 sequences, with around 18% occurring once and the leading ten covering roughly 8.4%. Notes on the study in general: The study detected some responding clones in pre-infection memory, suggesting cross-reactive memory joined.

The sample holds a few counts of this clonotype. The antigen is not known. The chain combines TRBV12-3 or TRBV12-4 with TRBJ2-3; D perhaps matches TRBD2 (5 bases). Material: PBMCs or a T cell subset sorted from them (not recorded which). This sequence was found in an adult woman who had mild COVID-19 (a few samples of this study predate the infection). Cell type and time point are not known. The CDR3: CASSNVLASPPRRTDTQYF. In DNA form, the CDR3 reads TGTGCCAGCAGCAACGTTCTAGCATCCCCCCCGCGCCGCACAGATACGCAGTATTTT.